The rows below give T cell receptor beta chains drawn from one sample of a study of blood T cells in healthy people across ages. Each CDR3 protein is one row after TCRdb ran MiXCR on the 5' RACE reads. The sample holds 600,000 to 850,000 distinct CDR3 sequences, about 42% seen once. Sequenced material: blood. The receptors derive from a woman in her sixties or seventies in good health. Each CDR3 is given with its conserved first and last residue. The D gene is left open where the match is weak. The size entry is marked missing in some rows and otherwise reads once, few, many or a size class.

v_gene	abundance	j_gene	d_gene	CDR3aa	CDR3nt
TRBV12-3/TRBV12-4	few	TRBJ1-5	TRBD1	CASSGTITGGDQPQHF	TGTGCCAGCAGCGGAACCATAACAGGGGGCGATCAGCCCCAGCATTTT
TRBV12-3/TRBV12-4	NA	TRBJ2-7	TRBD1	CASSSARGQGAYEQYF	TGTGCCAGCAGTTCAGCTCGAGGACAGGGAGCCTACGAGCAGTACTTC
TRBV7-9	NA	TRBJ2-5	NA	CVSSLGSGKETQYF	TGTGTCAGCAGCTTAGGATCGGGAAAAGAGACCCAGTACTTC
TRBV28	NA	TRBJ2-1	NA	CASSLQGTRQFF	TGTGCCAGCAGTTTGCAGGGAACGCGGCAGTTCTTC
TRBV30	NA	TRBJ2-7	NA	CAWSEGNFNEQYF	TGTGCCTGGAGTGAGGGGAATTTTAATGAGCAGTACTTC
TRBV20-1	NA	TRBJ1-5	NA	CSARDGGGYSNQPQHF	TGCAGTGCTAGAGATGGGGGGGGTTATAGCAATCAGCCCCAGCATTTT
TRBV27	NA	TRBJ1-2	NA	CASSLFKGHYGYTF	TGTGCCAGCAGTTTATTTAAGGGGCACTATGGCTACACCTTC
TRBV6-1	few	TRBJ1-4	NA	CASSETSGPKEKLFF	TGTGCCAGCAGTGAAACCTCGGGTCCCAAAGAAAAACTGTTTTTT
TRBV12-3/TRBV12-4	many	TRBJ2-1	NA	CASSPSRGPGDNEQFF	TGTGCCAGCAGTCCCTCCCGAGGTCCCGGCGACAATGAGCAGTTCTTC
TRBV11-2	few	TRBJ2-3	TRBD2	CASSLTPPHGTSGRRTDTQYF	TGTGCCAGCAGCTTAACTCCCCCCCACGGGACTAGCGGGAGGAGGACAGATACGCAGTATTTT
TRBV9	NA	TRBJ2-7	NA	CASSANSPLDEQYF	TGTGCCAGCAGCGCTAACAGTCCCCTCGACGAGCAGTACTTC
TRBV29-1	NA	TRBJ2-1	TRBD1	CSVEGGTGGNEQFF	TGCAGCGTTGAAGGGGGGACAGGGGGCAATGAGCAGTTCTTC
TRBV5-1	many	TRBJ1-1	NA	CASSLVDQNTEAFF	TGCGCCAGCAGCTTGGTCGACCAAAACACTGAAGCTTTCTTT
TRBV7-2	few	TRBJ2-1	NA	CASSRARQDEQFF	TGTGCCAGCAGCCGAGCCCGTCAGGATGAGCAGTTCTTC
TRBV18	NA	TRBJ1-5	TRBD1	CASSQTGVGNQPQHF	TGTGCCAGCTCACAAACAGGGGTGGGCAATCAGCCCCAGCATTTT
TRBV3-1	NA	TRBJ2-3	TRBD1	CASSQDETGAYQDTQYF	TGTGCCAGCAGCCAAGATGAGACAGGGGCTTATCAAGATACGCAGTATTTT
TRBV2	NA	TRBJ2-1	NA	CASMEGGPSEQFF	TGTGCCAGCATGGAGGGGGGGCCGAGTGAGCAGTTCTTC
TRBV6-2/TRBV6-3	NA	TRBJ2-5	NA	CASSYTYSRQYQETQYF	TGTGCCAGCAGTTACACCTATTCGCGCCAGTACCAAGAGACCCAGTACTTC
TRBV25-1	NA	TRBJ2-5	TRBD2	CASRGTSGGSETQYF	TGTGCCAGCAGGGGGACTAGCGGGGGTTCGGAGACCCAGTACTTC
TRBV10-3	NA	TRBJ1-1	NA	CAISGIMNTEAFF	TGTGCCATCAGTGGTATCATGAACACTGAAGCTTTCTTT
TRBV27	NA	TRBJ1-2	TRBD1	CASSRDSNVYGYTF	TGTGCCAGCTCAAGGGACAGTAATGTCTATGGCTACACCTTC
TRBV27	few	TRBJ1-2	NA	CASSLNGLANYGYTF	TGTGCCAGCAGTTTGAATGGGTTGGCTAACTATGGCTACACCTTC
TRBV20-1	NA	TRBJ1-2	NA	CSARDPGQLNYGYTF	TGCAGTGCTAGGGACCCTGGACAGCTCAACTATGGCTACACCTTC
TRBV12-3/TRBV12-4	few	TRBJ2-3	NA	CASRPWTASTDTQYF	TGTGCCAGCAGACCGTGGACGGCAAGCACAGATACGCAGTATTTT
TRBV20-1	many	TRBJ1-5	NA	CSARDSYRVFDQPQHF	TGCAGTGCTAGAGACTCTTACAGGGTTTTCGATCAGCCCCAGCATTTT
TRBV24-1	NA	TRBJ2-5	NA	CATSDMGLPQETQYF	TGTGCCACCAGTGACATGGGACTTCCTCAAGAGACCCAGTACTTC
TRBV20-1	NA	TRBJ2-7	TRBD1	CSASETGTSYEQYF	TGCAGTGCATCCGAGACAGGGACCTCCTACGAGCAGTACTTC
TRBV6-5	few	TRBJ1-6	NA	CASSYSAGFDSPLHF	TGTGCCAGCAGTTACTCGGCAGGGTTTGATTCACCCCTCCACTTT
TRBV9	few	TRBJ2-1	NA	CASSPTADRSYNEQFF	TGTGCCAGCAGCCCCACTGCGGATCGCTCCTACAATGAGCAGTTCTTC
TRBV28	NA	TRBJ2-7	TRBD2	CASSPGLAGNNEQYF	TGTGCCAGCAGTCCGGGACTAGCGGGGAACAATGAGCAGTACTTC
TRBV28	many	TRBJ1-5	NA	CASSLGTVPRNSNQPQHF	TGTGCCAGCAGTTTAGGTACAGTCCCCCGAAATAGCAATCAGCCCCAGCATTTT
TRBV20-1	many	TRBJ2-7	TRBD2	CSASKDGGYEQYF	TGCAGTGCTAGCAAGGACGGGGGGTACGAGCAGTACTTC
TRBV29-1	many	TRBJ2-1	NA	CSAPGLSVNEQFF	TGCAGCGCCCCGGGCCTTTCGGTGAATGAGCAGTTCTTC
TRBV20-1	few	TRBJ1-4	NA	CSALGGERLFF	TGCAGTGCCCTGGGGGGCGAGCGACTGTTTTTT
TRBV3-1	few	TRBJ2-5	TRBD1	CASSQLTGGQETQYF	TGTGCCAGCAGCCAACTTACAGGGGGCCAAGAGACCCAGTACTTC
TRBV20-1	few	TRBJ2-1	TRBD2	CSARVPSAGGTYNEQFF	TGCAGTGCTAGAGTGCCATCAGCGGGAGGAACCTACAATGAGCAGTTCTTC
TRBV5-1	NA	TRBJ2-7	NA	CASSLAGEKQYF	TGCGCCAGCAGCTTGGCCGGGGAGAAGCAGTACTTC
TRBV7-2	few	TRBJ2-5	NA	CASSLVRIEETQYF	TGTGCCAGCAGCTTAGTGCGAATAGAAGAGACCCAGTACTTC
TRBV6-4	NA	TRBJ1-2	TRBD1	CASSNPTGGKNYGYTF	TGTGCCAGCAGTAACCCGACAGGGGGCAAGAACTATGGCTACACCTTC
TRBV3-1	NA	TRBJ2-5	NA	CASSPQTETQYF	TGTGCCAGCAGCCCCCAAACAGAGACCCAGTACTTC
TRBV7-7	NA	TRBJ2-1	TRBD2	CASSHPAGAYNEQFF	TGTGCCAGCAGCCACCCAGCGGGGGCTTACAATGAGCAGTTCTTC
TRBV6-2/TRBV6-3	many	TRBJ2-1	TRBD2	CASLGGTGIYNEQFF	TGTGCCAGCCTCGGGGGGACTGGAATCTACAATGAGCAGTTCTTC
TRBV30	NA	TRBJ2-3	NA	CAWNKDLTDTQYF	TGTGCCTGGAACAAAGACCTCACAGATACGCAGTATTTT
TRBV4-2	few	TRBJ2-2	TRBD1	CASSQGQGAGTGELFF	TGTGCCAGCAGCCAAGGTCAGGGGGCTGGCACCGGGGAGCTGTTTTTT
TRBV11-2	NA	TRBJ1-2	NA	CASSPTTGQSYGYTF	TGTGCCAGCAGCCCAACGACGGGCCAGAGCTATGGCTACACCTTC
TRBV3-1	NA	TRBJ2-3	NA	CASSQVTPPDTQYF	TGTGCCAGCAGCCAAGTTACCCCACCAGATACGCAGTATTTT
TRBV28	few	TRBJ2-3	NA	CASSPTGSSTDTQYF	TGTGCCAGCAGCCCGACCGGATCTAGCACAGATACGCAGTATTTT
TRBV7-2	many	TRBJ2-5	NA	CASSPSRGRETQYF	TGTGCCAGCAGCCCTAGCCGTGGCAGAGAGACCCAGTACTTC
TRBV7-2	NA	TRBJ2-7	NA	CASSLVVGRTYEQYF	TGTGCCAGCAGCTTAGTGGTGGGCAGGACCTACGAGCAGTACTTC
TRBV6-2/TRBV6-3	NA	TRBJ2-3	NA	CASSYRAGRTDTQYF	TGTGCCAGCAGTTACAGGGCGGGCCGCACAGATACGCAGTATTTT
TRBV5-1	once	TRBJ2-5	NA	CASSLEFEGETQYF	TGCGCCAGCAGCTTGGAGTTTGAGGGAGAGACCCAGTACTTC